This entry describes one TCR beta chain. Its antigen remains unidentified. TCRdb reprocessed the 5' RACE reads with MiXCR, giving one entry per CDR3 protein. This table has roughly 250,000 distinct CDR3 sequences, over 15% appearing once. This sample was included in a study of T-cell memory formation after mild COVID-19. Across the whole study: TCR clusters were mostly confined to one donor each.

Study outcomes and limitations: Within pre-infection memory, some responding clones were found, suggesting cross-reactive memory joined.

Sequencing used PBMCs or a T cell subset sorted from them (not recorded which). The source is a man younger than 35 who had mild COVID-19 (a few samples of this study predate the infection). Cell type and time point are not known.

The CDR3 sequence is CASSPGLAGYEQYV. The DNA for the CDR3 is TGTGCCAGCAGCCCCGGACTAGCGGGGTACGAGCAGTACGTC. The rearrangement joins TRBV9 to TRBJ2-7; TRBD2 matches at 12 bases. The CDR3 consists of 14 residues. The germline V gene encodes CDR1 SGDLS and CDR2 YYNGEE. J gave up 4 bases and V 4 bases, and 3 bases lay outside the gene matches.